This T cell receptor beta chain was sequenced in a study of T cell repertoires in cytomegalovirus infection. About the research overall: Indicated by public TCR beta signatures were CMV infection and matching HLA type. Study findings and constraints: Carriers of CMV and the relevant HLA type were discriminated by public TCR beta frequency. The ex vivo response was dominated by HLA-C-restricted CMV-specific TCR beta clonotypes.

This clonotype occurred a few times. Its antigen is unknown. CDR3 length: 16 residues. Unmatched junction bases numbered 13, after V lost 5 bases and J lost 6 bases. Germline V gene data show CDR1 as SGHTA and CDR2 as FQGTGA. TCRdb reprocessed the reads with MiXCR, giving one entry per CDR3 protein. Of more than 85,000 distinct CDR3 sequences in the sample, 15% to 20% were seen once. The chain has TRBV7-3 and TRBJ2-7; 10 bases are shared with TRBD1. Sequencing input: PBMCs. The sequence came from a human donor in good health (CMV status not recorded). Some clones in this sample may be carry-over from other donors' samples. The DNA of the CDR3 is TGTGCCAGCAGCCCCTGGGAGGGGACAGGGGAAGGCGAGCAGTACTTC. Translating it yields CASSPWEGTGEGEQYF.